The rows below give T cell receptor beta chains drawn from one sample of a study of tumor and adjacent non-tumor tissue in lung cancer. TCRdb used MiXCR to reprocess the multiplex PCR reads, holding one entry per CDR3 protein. Of 120,000 or so distinct CDR3 sequences listed, 84% are singletons. The sample comprised lung tumor tissue. These receptors all stem from a man in his 70s with non-small cell lung cancer. Both conserved end residues are part of each CDR3. A D gene is named only where the DNA matches it firmly. The size field is filled for only some rows; it gives once, few, many or a size class.

13,TRBJ2-3,once,TRBV7-3,NA,CASILTGVDTQYF,TGTGCCAGCATCTTAACGGGAGTGGATACGCAATATTTT
14,TRBJ1-1,medium-sized,TRBV6-5,NA,CASSTGDLGTEAFF,TGTGCCAGCAGTACAGGAGACTTGGGCACTGAAGCTTTCTTT
17,TRBJ1-3,NA,TRBV13,NA,CASNLERTDHSGNTIYF,TGTGCCAGCAACTTAGAGCGGACGGATCACTCTGGAAACACCATATATTTT
17,TRBJ1-5,once,TRBV4-1,TRBD1,CASSQGTGDDGIQPQHF,TGCGCCAGCAGCCAAGGGACAGGGGATGATGGCATTCAGCCCCAGCATTTT
20,TRBJ2-4,few,TRBV7-9,TRBD1,CASSSWGTGARPLAKNIQYF,TGTGCCAGCAGCTCCTGGGGGACAGGAGCCAGGCCCTTAGCCAAAAACATTCAGTACTTC
14,TRBJ2-2,NA,TRBV19,TRBD1,CASSMTGETGELFF,TGTGCCAGTAGTATGACAGGGGAGACCGGGGAGCTGTTTTTT
18,TRBJ2-7,NA,TRBV12-5,TRBD2,CASGLVRSGGVGPCEQYF,TGTGCTAGTGGTTTGGTAAGGAGCGGGGGGGTCGGGCCCTGCGAGCAGTACTTC
15,TRBJ2-2,few,TRBV27,TRBD2,CASSWVAGGRGELFF,TGTGCCAGCAGTTGGGTAGCGGGGGGGCGCGGGGAGCTGTTTTTT
15,TRBJ1-1,NA,TRBV6-5,NA,CASTTVPRVGTKAFF,TGTGCCAGCACCACGGTCCCTAGGGTGGGCACTAAAGCTTTCTTT
13,TRBJ2-2,NA,TRBV11-3,NA,CTSSLQGAGEPFF,TGTACCAGCAGCTTACAAGGAGCCGGGGAGCCATTTTTT
15,TRBJ1-1,NA,TRBV6-2/TRBV6-3,TRBD1,CACNTRQGMNTEVFF,TGTGCCTGCAATACGAGACAGGGGATGAACACTGAAGTTTTCTTT
16,TRBJ1-1,NA,TRBV6-6,TRBD1,CASSYSSGQGDTEAFF,TGTGCCAGCAGTTACTCATCGGGACAGGGAGATACTGAAGCTTTCTTT
14,TRBJ2-2,NA,TRBV7-2,NA,CPSSLVAQPGELFF,TGTCCCAGCAGCTTAGTTGCGCAACCCGGGGAACTGTTTTTT
17,TRBJ2-2,NA,TRBV5-4,TRBD1,CASSLRPGTGIPWELFF,TGTGCCAGCAGCTTACGGCCAGGGACAGGGATTCCCTGGGAGCTGTTTTTT
16,TRBJ2-3,NA,TRBV11-2,NA,CASSITQGGSTDKQYF,TGTGCCAGCAGCATAACTCAGGGTGGAAGTACAGATAAGCAGTATTTT
16,TRBJ2-3,NA,TRBV7-2,TRBD2,CASSLARASGAHTHYF,TGTGCCAGCAGCTTAGCGCGGGCTAGCGGGGCTCATACGCACTATTTT
15,TRBJ2-5,once,TRBV5-4,NA,CASSLVGVVGETQYF,TGTGCCAGCAGCTTGGTAGGAGTTGTTGGGGAGACCCAGTACTTC
17,TRBJ2-1,NA,TRBV28,TRBD1,CASSTIRTGTGYKEQFF,TGTGCCAGCAGTACAATCAGAACAGGGACAGGTTACAAAGAACAGTTCTTC
16,TRBJ2-5,NA,TRBV4-3,NA,CACSQAGGVGQEAQYF,TGCGCCTGCAGCCAAGCAGGAGGGGTGGGACAAGAGGCCCAGTACTTC
14,TRBJ2-3,once,TRBV6-1,TRBD1,CASHDRGINQPQYF,TGTGCCAGTCATGACAGGGGAATTAATCAGCCCCAGTATTTT
15,TRBJ2-1,few,TRBV29-1,NA,CSTKLIRTDYNEQFF,TGCAGCACCAAGCTAATCCGGACCGACTACAATGAGCAGTTCTTC
15,TRBJ2-7,NA,TRBV6-6,TRBD1,CATKRTGTVSYEQYF,TGTGCTACCAAAAGAACCGGGACAGTATCCTACGAGCAGTACTTC
15,TRBJ1-2,NA,TRBV4-1,NA,CASIQDAQGRDGYTF,TGCGCCAGCATCCAAGATGCCCAGGGGCGGGATGGCTACACTTTC
18,TRBJ2-2,NA,TRBV5-4,TRBD1,CVSSPSGQVLMNTGELFF,TGTGTCAGCAGCCCGTCGGGACAGGTTTTGATGAACACCGGGGAGTTGTTTTTT
14,TRBJ1-1,NA,TRBV5-5,NA,CASSADPQRTEAFF,TGTGCTAGCAGCGCGGACCCCCAGCGCACTGAAGCTTTCTTT
13,TRBJ2-1,many,TRBV10-3,NA,CASAGNQGPEQFF,TGTGCTTCGGCCGGGAATCAGGGCCCTGAGCAGTTCTTC
14,TRBJ2-2,NA,TRBV11-2,NA,CASSKNGSPGELFF,TGTGCCAGCAGCAAGAACGGGAGTCCCGGGGAGCTGTTTTTT
11,TRBJ1-2,NA,TRBV20-1,NA,CSVRVGGGYTF,TGCAGTGTTAGAGTCGGTGGTGGCTACACCTTC
15,TRBJ1-4,NA,TRBV11-2,NA,CARSISGTSNEKLSF,TGTGCCAGGAGCATAAGTGGGACAAGTAATGAAAAACTGTCTTTT
13,TRBJ1-2,NA,TRBV12-3/TRBV12-4,NA,CASRRDIGYDYTF,TGTGCCAGCAGGAGGGACATTGGTTATGACTACACCTTC
16,TRBJ2-3,NA,TRBV14,TRBD2,CVSIPTAGVFPDTQYF,TGTGTCAGTATCCCGACAGCGGGAGTTTTCCCAGATACGCAGTATTTT
16,TRBJ2-3,NA,TRBV4-3,TRBD2,CVSSQDLAGGPYTQYF,TGCGTCAGCAGCCAAGATCTAGCGGGAGGGCCATATACGCAGTATTTT
15,TRBJ2-4,NA,TRBV6-5,NA,CASRGGRPAKNIQYF,TGTGCCAGCAGGGGCGGTCGCCCTGCCAAAAACATTCAGTACTTC
16,TRBJ2-1,NA,TRBV4-3,TRBD2,CANSQDTSGMYNEQFF,TGCGCCAACAGCCAGGATACTAGCGGGATGTATAACGAGCAGTTCTTC
16,TRBJ2-3,NA,TRBV28,TRBD2,CASRRVKGLGAGTQYF,TGTGCCAGCAGGCGTGTGAAGGGACTAGGCGCAGGTACGCAGTATTTT
17,TRBJ2-3,NA,TRBV6-2/TRBV6-3,NA,CASRYPMTVGHQDTLYF,TGTGCCAGCAGATACCCGATGACAGTAGGCCACCAGGATACACTGTATTTT
17,TRBJ1-1,NA,TRBV6-5,TRBD1,CANRQTLDRGWGTEAFF,TGTGCCAACAGGCAAACCCTGGACAGGGGATGGGGCACTGAAGCTTTCTTT
15,TRBJ2-5,NA,TRBV11-1,NA,CTSTLGRTNQETQYF,TGTACCAGCACCCTGGGTAGGACTAATCAAGAGACCCAGTATTTC
16,TRBJ1-3,NA,TRBV12-3/TRBV12-4,NA,CVSSLLGGGVGNTIYF,TGTGTCAGTAGTTTATTAGGCGGGGGAGTTGGAAACACCATATATTTT
15,TRBJ1-6,NA,TRBV25-1,NA,CASSGDAGDNSPFHF,TGTGCCAGTAGCGGTGACGCAGGAGATAATTCACCCTTCCACTTT
18,TRBJ2-6,NA,TRBV11-2,NA,CASSLGLYGYSGANVLTF,TGTGCCAGCAGCTTAGGATTATACGGTTACTCTGGGGCCAACGTCCTGACTTTC
15,TRBJ2-2,NA,TRBV7-3,NA,CASSLGPGRAGELFF,TGTGCCAGCAGCTTAGGGCCCGGGCGGGCCGGGGAGCTGTTTTTT
15,TRBJ1-5,once,TRBV6-1,TRBD1,CASRNRGSLAQPQHF,TGTGCCAGCAGGAACAGGGGCTCACTTGCTCAGCCCCAGCATTTT
14,TRBJ2-1,few,TRBV6-5,TRBD2,CASSGGLADGEQFF,TGTGCTAGCAGTGGGGGACTAGCGGACGGCGAGCAGTTCTTC
14,TRBJ1-1,NA,TRBV20-1,TRBD1,CSVQTGPRNTEAIF,TGCAGTGTCCAGACAGGGCCGAGGAACACTGAAGCTATCTTT
15,TRBJ2-2,medium-sized,TRBV6-5,NA,CASSYLRRAAGELFF,TGTGCCAGCAGTTACCTCCGAAGGGCCGCCGGGGAGCTGTTTTTT
13,TRBJ2-3,once,TRBV7-9,NA,CASSIPGPDTQYF,TGTGCCAGCAGCATTCCTGGGCCAGATACGCAGTATTTT
18,TRBJ1-5,NA,TRBV6-6,TRBD1,CANSYFVWGQNSNQPQHF,TGTGCCAACAGTTACTTTGTGTGGGGACAGAATAGCAATCAGCCCCAGCATTTT
13,TRBJ2-1,few,TRBV14,NA,CASSQASYNGQFF,TGTGCCAGCAGCCAGGCCTCTTACAATGGGCAGTTCTTC
15,TRBJ2-1,NA,TRBV6-6,NA,CASSYSTGEVNEQFF,TGTGCCAGCAGTTACTCGACGGGCGAAGTCAATGAGCAGTTCTTC
17,TRBJ2-7,few,TRBV4-2,TRBD2,CASSQVGAGGLEYEQYF,TGTGCCAGCAGCCAAGTTGGAGCGGGAGGGCTGGAGTACGAGCAGTACTTC
14,TRBJ2-2,NA,TRBV6-5,NA,CASSRGTETEELFF,TGTGCCAGCAGCCGCGGGACAGAGACCGAGGAGTTGTTTTTT
17,TRBJ2-5,NA,TRBV6-1,TRBD2,CVGTERVTGGGGETQYF,TGTGTCGGCACTGAAAGGGTCACAGGCGGGGGTGGAGAGACCCAGTACTTC